The present T cell receptor (beta chain) was sequenced within a study of spatial heterogeneity in lung cancer (dated by TCRdb to the late 2010s). With regard to the full study: Beta-chain transcripts were consistently detected in greater numbers than alpha-chain transcripts, which likely reflects a higher abundance of beta-chain transcripts. In tumor regions, TCR transcript counts showed a strong correlation with a T cell transcriptional module score derived from matched bulk RNA-seq. In the raw uncorrected reads, each unique combination of TCR and UMI appeared more than ten times on average. TCR alpha and beta repertoires were quantitatively compared across multiple tumor regions, matched nontumor lung and blood in non-small cell lung cancer. Nonsynonymous mutation counts, determined by whole-exome sequencing of tumor tissue, were related to TCR repertoire features. At surgery, both alpha and beta chains were TCR-sequenced in around 240 tumor regions, about 61 matched nontumor lung samples and a few dozen PBMC samples.

This clonotype has at least ten counts. Its binding antigen is unknown. Per-base qualities were not stored, and no clone one base away is much larger. The library was generated by 5' RACE. Instrument used: NextSeq 500. To allow correction of PCR and sequencing errors, the TCR library protocol tagged every TCR cDNA molecule with a unique molecular identifier. Processing in the source paper ran as follows. TCR identification, UMI-based error correction and CDR3 extraction were performed with Decombinator tools. TCRs above a frequency of 2 per 1,000, corresponding to the top 1% of the tumor frequency distribution, were defined as expanded. Expanded tumor TCRs were classed as regional if statistically deemed absent (corrected P<0.05) from at least one tumor region, otherwise ubiquitous. Rényi diversity was computed with the R vegan package after subsampling each repertoire 100 times to 5,000 TCRs. CDR3 similarity networks were built from amino acid triplet string-kernel similarity, connecting CDR3s with pairwise similarity above 0.82. Clones were called with MiXCR by TCRdb after fastp trimmed the public reads at Q25, and only in-frame beta chains were retained. Every entry covers one CDR3 protein and lists the most common genes and DNA from its rows. In this record, the V and J calls reflect TCRdb's handling and not the investigators' own analysis. This sample is represented by 8,000 to 10,000 distinct CDR3 sequences; 13% to 15% of them were singletons. The top ten clones comprise approximately 14% of the sample.

The CDR3 measures 16 amino acids from cysteine to phenylalanine. Only the CDR3 DNA is retained, 48 bases long and in frame from the first base. V is shortened by 3 bases, J by 0 bases, and the region joining them spans 12 bases. From the germline V gene, CDR1 is MGHDK and CDR2 is SYGVNS. What the authors observed across the whole study: Confirming at a functional level the hypothesis that regional TCRs recognize regional mutations was considered to require additional single-cell paired TCR alpha and beta sequencing. Counts of ubiquitous and regional expanded TCRs correlated with counts of ubiquitous and regional nonsynonymous mutations, respectively. TCR-seq was estimated to cover only 6.5% to 9% of tumor T cells for alpha chains and approximately 13% for beta chains. A correlation was observed between the number of expanded intratumoral alpha and beta TCRs and the tumor nonsynonymous mutation count.

The sample's time point, from its label and the paper: sample taken at primary tumor resection. Samples were obtained from approximately 76 patients with early-stage, untreated non-small cell lung cancer from the lung TRACERx cohort. For TCR sequencing, whole RNA was extracted from tumor and nontumor lung tissue, or from cryopreserved PBMC samples, and no cell sorting was done. Patients were selected for TCR sequencing only if sufficient RNA was available from at least two tumor regions. Tumor and adjacent nontumor lung specimens were reviewed by a lung pathologist before selection. The rearranged segments are TRBV25-1 and TRBJ2-1; TRBD2 is a weak D gene call, 6 bases matching. This clonotype originated in a male donor with early-stage non-small cell lung cancer. The starting material was lung tumor tissue, obtained at surgery. The base sequence is TGTGCCAGCAGTGATACTAGCATACGCTCCTACAATGAGCAGTTCTTC. This translates into CASSDTSIRSYNEQFF.